These 3 T cell receptor beta chains were sequenced from one sample in a study of ipilimumab plus nivolumab after autologous stem cell transplantation. Clones were sequenced by immunoSEQ multiplex PCR, and TCRdb holds only the in-frame ones, with some missing. Altogether 84,000 or so clones are present, approximately 83% being singletons, with the ten largest covering 2.2%. The sample in question was PBMCs, obtained in a trial of ipilimumab plus nivolumab as post-transplant consolidation. The receptors here all came from a male donor with diffuse large B-cell lymphoma.

The J gene is TRBJ2-3, the V gene TRBV11-2, with 8 nucleotides matching TRBD1. From germline, CDR1 is SGHAT and CDR2 FQNNGV. V dropped 0 bases and J dropped 13; count of bases not matched to a gene: 6. The CDR3 has 13 amino acids. CDR3 residues: CASSLEGQGHKYF. The CDR3 bases are TGTGCCAGCAGCTTAGAAGGACAGGGACATAAGTATTTT.

This rearrangement joins TRBV2 to TRBJ2-1, with TRBD1 identical over 9 bases. The CDR3 has 18 amino acids. V gave up 6 bases and J gave up 2 bases; unmatched junction bases: 14. Looked up from germline, CDR1 is SNHLY and CDR2 is FYNNEI. The CDR3 protein is CASSLTGGMLRAYNEQFF. As DNA, the CDR3 is TGTGCCAGCAGCCTTACAGGGGGCATGTTGAGGGCCTACAATGAGCAGTTCTTC.

The chain recombines TRBV27 with TRBJ1-4; 9 bases map to TRBD1. This CDR3 has 21 residues. CDR1 is MNHEY and CDR2 is SMNVEV in the germline V gene (reference sequence). V gave up 3 bases and J gave up 5 bases; unmatched junction bases: 22. The CDR3 spells CASSFQQGAFPPGLGNEKLFF. The CDR3 region has the DNA TGTGCCAGCAGTTTTCAACAGGGGGCCTTCCCGCCGGGTCTTGGAAATGAAAAACTGTTTTTT. Combining the CDR3 with reference TRBV27 and TRBJ1-4 gives the whole variable domain EAQVTQNPRYLITVTGKKLTVTCSQNMNHEYMSWYRQDPGLGLRQIYYSMNVEVTDKGDVPEGYKVSRKEKRNFPLILESPSPNQTSLYFCASSFQQGAFPPGLGNEKLFFGSGTQLSVL.